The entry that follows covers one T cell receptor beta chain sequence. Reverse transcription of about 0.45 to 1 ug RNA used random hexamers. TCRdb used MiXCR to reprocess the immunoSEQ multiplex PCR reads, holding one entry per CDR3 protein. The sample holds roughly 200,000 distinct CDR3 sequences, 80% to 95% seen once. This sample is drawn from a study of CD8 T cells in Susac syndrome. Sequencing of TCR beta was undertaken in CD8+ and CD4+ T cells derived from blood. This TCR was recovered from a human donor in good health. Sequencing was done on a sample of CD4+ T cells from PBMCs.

The CDR3 protein is CASSPRGGASNTEAFF. The CDR3 nucleotides are TGCGCCAGCAGCCCCCGGGGGGGGGCTAGTAACACTGAAGCTTTCTTT. The chain combines TRBV5-1 with TRBJ1-1; possibly TRBD1 for D (6 bases). V was shortened by 4 bases and J by 2 bases, with 18 bases between the two germline ends. Looked up from germline, CDR1 is SGHRS and CDR2 is YFSETQ. The CDR3 totals 16 residues.